These T cell receptor beta chains were read from a single sample in a study of shared clonotypes between healthy human individuals. Clones were read by immunoSEQ multiplex PCR, and TCRdb kept only the in-frame ones, dropping some. This table holds roughly 2,000,000 clones, roughly 95% found once. Sequenced: naive CD8+ T cells from PBMCs. The origin of the receptors is a man younger than 30 in good health. Some clones in this sample may be carry-over from other donors' samples. CDR3s include the opening cysteine and the closing phenylalanine or tryptophan. Fields, in order: J gene, clone size, V gene, CDR3 protein. Some rows have no size entry. The others give once, few or many, or a class for an expanded clone.

j_call: TRBJ2-7
clone_size: NA
v_call: TRBV27
cdr3_aa: CASSIGTGNYEQYF

j_call: TRBJ2-2
clone_size: NA
v_call: TRBV11-3
cdr3_aa: CASSLDRGGQKTGELFF

j_call: TRBJ2-1
clone_size: NA
v_call: TRBV7-9
cdr3_aa: CASSGSATYNEQFF

j_call: TRBJ2-1
clone_size: NA
v_call: TRBV19
cdr3_aa: CASSLARKNEQFF

j_call: TRBJ2-3
clone_size: once
v_call: TRBV7-3
cdr3_aa: CASSLEHSLDTQYF

j_call: TRBJ2-3
clone_size: NA
v_call: TRBV11-2
cdr3_aa: CASVGARTDTQYF

j_call: TRBJ2-4
clone_size: NA
v_call: TRBV5-8
cdr3_aa: CASSPWDRGNIQYF

j_call: TRBJ1-5
clone_size: NA
v_call: TRBV6-5
cdr3_aa: CASSAGQGGNQPQHF

j_call: TRBJ2-1
clone_size: NA
v_call: TRBV7-8
cdr3_aa: CASSLVAGSYNEQFF

j_call: TRBJ1-1
clone_size: NA
v_call: TRBV25-1
cdr3_aa: CASSDRREPVDTEAFF

j_call: TRBJ1-1
clone_size: NA
v_call: TRBV11-3
cdr3_aa: CASIPPGGDTEAFF

j_call: TRBJ1-1
clone_size: NA
v_call: TRBV19
cdr3_aa: CASSIDGGQGRTEAFF

j_call: TRBJ1-4
clone_size: NA
v_call: TRBV4-3
cdr3_aa: CASSQEGNNEKLFF

j_call: TRBJ2-7
clone_size: NA
v_call: TRBV30
cdr3_aa: CAWSESGQVLLDEQYF

j_call: TRBJ2-3
clone_size: NA
v_call: TRBV10-3
cdr3_aa: CAIRDLSTDTQYF

j_call: TRBJ1-3
clone_size: NA
v_call: TRBV4-3
cdr3_aa: CASSSEDRRNTIYF

j_call: TRBJ2-1
clone_size: NA
v_call: TRBV5-4
cdr3_aa: CASSLKREVSSYNEQFF

j_call: TRBJ2-2
clone_size: NA
v_call: TRBV7-9
cdr3_aa: CASSTTPGSNTGELFF

j_call: TRBJ1-6
clone_size: NA
v_call: TRBV6-5
cdr3_aa: CASKDSYSYSPLHF

j_call: TRBJ2-1
clone_size: NA
v_call: TRBV6-5
cdr3_aa: CASAQGDEQFF

j_call: TRBJ1-5
clone_size: NA
v_call: TRBV4-1
cdr3_aa: CASSETGGQPQHF

j_call: TRBJ2-7
clone_size: NA
v_call: TRBV7-2
cdr3_aa: CASSVFSGSSYEQYF

j_call: TRBJ1-2
clone_size: NA
v_call: TRBV7-9
cdr3_aa: CASSHLIRRDGYTF

j_call: TRBJ1-1
clone_size: NA
v_call: TRBV5-6
cdr3_aa: CASSLVVGGVTEAFF

j_call: TRBJ2-2
clone_size: NA
v_call: TRBV7-9
cdr3_aa: CASGYQNTGELFF

j_call: TRBJ2-3
clone_size: NA
v_call: TRBV9
cdr3_aa: CASSDGLADYTDTQYF

j_call: TRBJ2-7
clone_size: once
v_call: TRBV9
cdr3_aa: CASSVAATGSYEQYF

j_call: TRBJ2-7
clone_size: NA
v_call: TRBV27
cdr3_aa: CASSALGTPSSYEQYF

j_call: TRBJ1-2
clone_size: NA
v_call: TRBV6-5
cdr3_aa: CASSSGAYGYTF

j_call: TRBJ2-7
clone_size: NA
v_call: TRBV25-1
cdr3_aa: CASSELAGYEQYF

j_call: TRBJ1-2
clone_size: NA
v_call: TRBV27
cdr3_aa: CASSFGTTGGNYGYTF

j_call: TRBJ2-5
clone_size: NA
v_call: TRBV6-6
cdr3_aa: CASSYGVSQQETQYF

j_call: TRBJ2-1
clone_size: NA
v_call: TRBV4-1
cdr3_aa: CASSQVGANEQFF

j_call: TRBJ1-2
clone_size: NA
v_call: TRBV29-1
cdr3_aa: CSVEDPGGANYGYTF

j_call: TRBJ2-3
clone_size: NA
v_call: TRBV9
cdr3_aa: CASSPSGTSITDTQYF